The 13 T cell receptor beta chains listed next were all sequenced from one sample in a study of early T cells in non-severe SARS-CoV-2 infection. TCRdb re-analysed the 5' RACE reads in MiXCR, keeping a single row per CDR3 protein. The sample holds tens of thousands of distinct CDR3 sequences, more than 5% seen once. Source material: whole blood. All receptors come from an adult who was a healthcare worker with PCR-confirmed SARS-CoV-2 infection or an uninfected control (not recorded which).

This clonotype has ten or more counts. The rearrangement links TRBV16 to TRBJ2-3, with 7 bases fitting TRBD2. CDR3 size: 15 residues. V lost 4 bases, J lost 0 bases, and 4 bases stayed unmatched. Germline CDR1 and CDR2: KGHSY and FQNENV. Here the CDR3 DNA reads TGTGCCAGCAGCCCCCAAGCGGGGAGCACAGATACGCAGTATTTT. This translates into CASSPQAGSTDTQYF.

The sample holds many counts of this clonotype. The chain has TRBV19 and TRBJ2-1; 9 bases are shared with TRBD2. The CDR3 contains 16 residues. Germline V gene data show CDR1 as LNHDA and CDR2 as SQIVND (reference sequence). V was pared by 6 bases and J by 7 bases, with 13 bases of the junction left unmatched. The CDR3 spells CASSPSRGGLGNEQFF. CDR3 sequence (DNA): TGTGCCAGTAGCCCATCGCGGGGGGGCCTAGGTAATGAGCAGTTCTTC.

To note about this clonotype: Sequence at one end of the junction differs from germline and may be a read error. CDR3 nucleotides: TGTGCCAGCGGCCAAGTTTCGTGGACAGGGCGCAACGAGCAGTACTTC. This gives the protein CASGQVSWTGRNEQYF. This chain connects TRBV3-1 to TRBJ2-7, with 8 bases aligning to TRBD1. The CDR3 has 16 residues. CDR1 and CDR2 (germline): LGHDT, YNNKEL (reference sequence).

In DNA form, the CDR3 reads TGCAGTGCTAGTTTATCTAGGCAGTTCTTC. Its protein is CSASLSRQFF. This chain links TRBV20-1 with TRBJ2-1; no clear D. Germline CDR1 is DFQATT and CDR2 is SNEGSKA (reference sequence). V was trimmed by 3 bases and J by 12 bases, leaving 9 bases between them. The length of the CDR3 is 10 residues.

This clonotype was detected ten times or more. The chain carries TRBV15 and TRBJ2-1; D gene unclear. Trimming removed 0 bases from V and 4 bases from J, with 10 bases in between. There are 15 residues in the CDR3. The V gene's germline CDR1 is LNHNV and CDR2 YYDKDF (reference sequence). In DNA, the CDR3 is TGTGCCACCAGCAGAGATGGGAACAGATACAATGAGCAGTTCTTC. This translates into CATSRDGNRYNEQFF.

This clonotype came up a few times. The CDR3 region is CASSPRAIRDEQYF. DNA of the CDR3: TGTGCCAGCAGCCCGAGGGCGATTCGCGACGAGCAGTACTTC. The gene calls are TRBV5-6 and TRBJ2-7, with D tentatively TRBD2 (5 bases). The CDR3 totals 14 residues. From germline, CDR1 is SGHDT and CDR2 YYEEEE. V was pared by 4 bases and J by 5 bases, with 16 bases between.

The V call is TRBV3-1, the J call TRBJ1-6; no clear D. CDR1 and CDR2 (germline): LGHDT, YNNKEL (reference sequence). This CDR3 spans 13 amino acids. Trimming stripped 0 bases from V and 7 bases from J, with 4 bases between. The CDR3 region has the DNA TGTGCCAGCAGCCAAGATCGGAATTCACCCCTCCACTTT. Protein: CASSQDRNSPLHF. Full variable domain (missing parts from reference TRBV3-1 and TRBJ1-6): DTAVSQTPKYLVTQMGNDKSIKCEQNLGHDTMYWYKQDSKKFLKIMFSYNNKELIINETVPNRFSPKSPDKAHLNLHINSLELGDSAVYFCASSQDRNSPLHFGNGTRLTVT.

This clonotype was found a few times. V is TRBV20-1 and J is TRBJ2-1; D is possibly TRBD2 (5 bases). The CDR3 is 11 amino acids. Germline V gene data show CDR1 as DFQATT and CDR2 as SNEGSKA (reference sequence). The ends were cut back, 8 bases at V and 5 bases at J, with 10 bases in the middle. In nucleotides, the CDR3 is TGCAGTCAGTCGGGGAACAATGAGCAGTTCTTC. Translated: CSQSGNNEQFF.

V and J are TRBV2 and TRBJ2-3; 9 nucleotides align to TRBD1. There are 16 residues in the CDR3. The V gene's germline CDR1 is SNHLY and CDR2 FYNNEI. J gave up 2 bases and V 5 bases, and 8 bases lay outside the gene matches. Here the CDR3 reads CASSPDRGNPTDTQYF. As DNA, the CDR3 is TGTGCCAGCAGTCCGGACAGGGGAAATCCCACAGATACGCAGTATTTT.

This clonotype was seen ten or more times. The V gene is TRBV20-1, the J gene TRBJ2-3; weak D call: TRBD2 (5 bases). Trimming removed 5 bases at V and 4 bases at J, with 10 bases between. In germline, CDR1 is DFQATT, CDR2 SNEGSKA (reference sequence). The CDR3 sequence is 12 residues long. The DNA of the CDR3 is TGCAGTGCTCCGAAACTAGCAGATACGCAGTATTTT. It yields the protein CSAPKLADTQYF.

This clonotype was detected ten times or more. The V and J genes are TRBV20-1 and TRBJ1-5; no definite D call. From germline, CDR1 is DFQATT and CDR2 SNEGSKA (reference sequence). There are 13 residues in the CDR3. V shed 3 bases and J shed 2 bases, with 8 bases lying between them. CDR3 amino acids: CSASYKGNQPQHF. The CDR3 DNA is TGCAGTGCTAGTTACAAGGGCAATCAGCCCCAGCATTTT.

This clonotype was observed at least ten times. The chain links TRBV7-9 to TRBJ2-2, with a tentative D call TRBD1 (6 bases). The CDR3 consists of 14 residues. The germline gives CDR1 SEHNR, CDR2 FQNEAQ (reference sequence). V shed 2 bases and J shed 5 bases, with 9 bases lying between them. The DNA for the CDR3 is TGTGCCAGCAGCTTACAGGGGTCGACCGGGGAGCTGTTTTTT. It codes for CASSLQGSTGELFF.

This clonotype was observed at least ten times. The rearrangement uses TRBV19 and TRBJ2-3; a weak D match, TRBD2 (6 bases). Trimming took off 7 bases at V and 2 bases at J, with 13 bases between the two ends. The CDR3 is 14 residues long. Per the germline V gene, CDR1 is LNHDA and CDR2 is SQIVND (reference sequence). CDR3 coding DNA: TGTGCCAGTAAAACTAGCCAGGTCACAGATACGCAGTATTTT. This encodes CASKTSQVTDTQYF.